The 8 T cell receptor beta chains presented below share a single source sample, sequenced in a study of tumor and adjacent non-tumor tissue in lung cancer. This sample's RNA came from whole unsorted tissue. The library came from three nested PCR rounds adapted from ARM-PCR protocols. TCRdb recomputed calls from the multiplex PCR reads with MiXCR, one row per CDR3 protein. This sample has tens of thousands of distinct CDR3 sequences, with about 70% found just once. The sequencing sample was made of lung tumor tissue. The receptors derive from a man in his fifties or sixties with non-small cell lung cancer.

In regard to this clonotype: A read error may explain this, as a much larger clone is one base away. CDR3 sequence (DNA): TGTGCCAGCAGTCACCGTCACTCTGGGGCCAGCGTCCTGACTTTC. Translating it yields CASSHRHSGASVLTF. This chain uses TRBV6-5 with TRBJ2-6; D is possibly TRBD1 (5 bases). CDR3 size: 15 residues. Germline V gives CDR1 MNHEY, CDR2 SVGAGI.

This clonotype was seen many times. The chain carries TRBV7-8 and TRBJ2-7; D call uncertain. Between the trimmed V and J ends, which lost 5 bases and 7 bases, there was a span of 9 bases. Germline CDR1 SGHVS, CDR2 FQNEAQ. This CDR3 region has 11 residues. Here the CDR3 DNA reads TGTGCCAGCAGCCTCCGGACGGAGCAGTACTTC. This gives the protein CASSLRTEQYF.

The table lists this clonotype with a few counts. A much larger clone differs from this one at a single base, so this may be a read error. In this CDR3 the conserved last residue, phenylalanine or tryptophan, is missing, so a read error is likely. The chain uses TRBV14 and TRBJ2-5, with D possibly matching TRBD1 (6 bases). This CDR3 has 13 amino acids. Germline loops: CDR1 SGHDN, CDR2 FVKESK. Trimming shortened V by 5 bases and J by 2 bases, and 9 bases separated the two germline ends. The CDR3 loop is CASSKDRQETQYL. DNA for the CDR3: TGTGCCAGCAGCAAGGACAGACAAGAGACCCAGTACTTA.

To note about this clonotype: Sequence at one end of the junction differs from germline and may be a read error. The rearrangement uses TRBV29-1 and TRBJ2-3; D is ambiguous. There are 15 residues in the CDR3. The V gene's germline CDR1 is SQVTM and CDR2 ANQGSEA. This chain's CDR3 is CSVARVLRSTDMQYF. CDR3 DNA sequence: TGCAGCGTCGCCCGCGTACTCCGGAGCACAGATATGCAGTATTTT.

Turning to this clonotype: As the CDR3 is not closed by the conserved phenylalanine or tryptophan, this likely results from a read error. The V gene is TRBV6-5, the J gene TRBJ2-7, with TRBD2 matching 8 bases. There are 15 residues in the CDR3. V shed 7 bases and J 0 bases; nucleotides not matched to a gene: 8. Germline CDR1 is MNHEY and CDR2 is SVGAGI. As DNA, the CDR3 is TGTGCCAGCAATGAGGGACTAGACTTCTCCTACGAGCAGTACTTA. Amino acid sequence: CASNEGLDFSYEQYL.

This clonotype has at least ten counts. The chain is built from TRBV12-3 or TRBV12-4 and TRBJ2-1; D gene unclear. The ends were cut back, 6 bases at V and 6 bases at J, with 12 bases in the middle. This CDR3 comprises 13 residues. The CDR3 DNA sequence: TGTGCCAGCAGCTCAAGGGCTGGCAATGAGCAGTTCTTC. It translates to CASSSRAGNEQFF.

On this clonotype itself: The CDR3 does not close with the conserved phenylalanine or tryptophan, likely indicating a read error. The gene calls are TRBV5-1 and TRBJ2-1, with TRBD2 matching over 7 bases. This CDR3 has 14 residues. The V segment lost 8 bases and the J segment 3 bases; nucleotides outside the gene matches: 8. The germline CDR1 and CDR2 sequences are SGHRS and YFSETQ. The CDR3 reads CARNRDYGYNEQFL. CDR3 nucleotides: TGCGCCAGAAACCGGGACTATGGCTACAATGAGCAGTTCTTA.

Note on this clonotype: A junction boundary mismatches the germline segment, possibly from a read error. The V gene is TRBV6-2 or TRBV6-3, the J gene TRBJ2-5; weak D call: TRBD2 (6 bases). The CDR3 has 14 amino acids. CDR1 MNHEY and CDR2 SVGEGT come from the germline V gene. The CDR3 loop is CPSRIQEGQETQYF. Written as DNA, the CDR3 is TGTCCCAGCAGGATACAGGAGGGTCAAGAGACCCAGTACTTC.